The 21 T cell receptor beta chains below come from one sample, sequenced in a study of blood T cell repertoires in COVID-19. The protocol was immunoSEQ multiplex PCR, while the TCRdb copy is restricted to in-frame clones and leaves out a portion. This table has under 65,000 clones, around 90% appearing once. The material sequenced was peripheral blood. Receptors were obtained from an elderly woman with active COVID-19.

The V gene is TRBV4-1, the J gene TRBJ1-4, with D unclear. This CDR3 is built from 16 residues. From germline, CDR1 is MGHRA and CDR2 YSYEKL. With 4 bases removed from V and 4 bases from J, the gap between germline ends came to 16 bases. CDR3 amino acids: CASSPPSGRSNEKLFF. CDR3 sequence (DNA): TGCGCCAGCAGCCCCCCATCGGGTCGAAGTAATGAAAAACTGTTTTTT.

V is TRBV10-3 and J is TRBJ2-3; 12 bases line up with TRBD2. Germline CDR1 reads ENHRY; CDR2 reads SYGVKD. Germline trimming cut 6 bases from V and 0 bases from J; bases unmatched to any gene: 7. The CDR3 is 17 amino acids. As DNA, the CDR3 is TGTGCCATCAGCCGACTAGCGGGGGTGGGGAGCACAGATACGCAGTATTTT. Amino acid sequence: CAISRLAGVGSTDTQYF.

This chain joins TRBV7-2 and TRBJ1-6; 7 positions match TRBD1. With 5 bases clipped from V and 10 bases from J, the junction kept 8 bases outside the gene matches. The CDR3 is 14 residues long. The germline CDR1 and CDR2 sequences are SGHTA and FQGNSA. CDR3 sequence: CASSTGVVASPLHF. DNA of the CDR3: TGTGCCAGCAGCACAGGGGTTGTAGCCTCACCCCTCCACTTT.

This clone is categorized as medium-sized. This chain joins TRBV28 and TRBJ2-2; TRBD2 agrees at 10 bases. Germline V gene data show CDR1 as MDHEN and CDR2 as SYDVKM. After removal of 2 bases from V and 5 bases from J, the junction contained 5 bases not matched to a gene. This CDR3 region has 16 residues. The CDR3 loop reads CASSLTSGIFTGELFF. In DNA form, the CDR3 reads TGTGCCAGCAGTTTAACTAGCGGGATTTTTACCGGGGAGCTGTTTTTT.

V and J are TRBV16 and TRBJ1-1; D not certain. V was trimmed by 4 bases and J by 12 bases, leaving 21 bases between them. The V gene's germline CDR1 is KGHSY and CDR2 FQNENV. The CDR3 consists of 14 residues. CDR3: CASSPPVEAYLSFF. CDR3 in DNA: TGTGCCAGCAGCCCCCCCGTCGAAGCTTACTTATCTTTCTTT.

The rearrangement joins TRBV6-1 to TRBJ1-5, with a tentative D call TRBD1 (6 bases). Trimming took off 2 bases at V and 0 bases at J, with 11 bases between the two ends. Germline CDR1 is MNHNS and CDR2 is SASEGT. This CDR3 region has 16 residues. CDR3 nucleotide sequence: TGTGCCAGCAGTGAAACAGGGACAAGTAGCAATCAGCCCCAGCATTTT. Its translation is CASSETGTSSNQPQHF.

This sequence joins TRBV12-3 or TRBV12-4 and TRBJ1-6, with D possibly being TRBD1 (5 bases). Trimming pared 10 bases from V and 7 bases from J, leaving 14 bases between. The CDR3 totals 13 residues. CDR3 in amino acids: CAIQGLTNSPLHF. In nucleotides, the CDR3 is TGTGCCATCCAGGGACTGACAAATTCACCCCTCCACTTT.

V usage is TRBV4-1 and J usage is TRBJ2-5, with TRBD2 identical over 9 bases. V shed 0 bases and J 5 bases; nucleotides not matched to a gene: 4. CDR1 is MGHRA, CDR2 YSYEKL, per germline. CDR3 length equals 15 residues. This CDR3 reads CASSQDGTSRETQYF. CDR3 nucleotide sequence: TGCGCCAGCAGCCAAGATGGGACTAGCAGGGAGACCCAGTACTTC.

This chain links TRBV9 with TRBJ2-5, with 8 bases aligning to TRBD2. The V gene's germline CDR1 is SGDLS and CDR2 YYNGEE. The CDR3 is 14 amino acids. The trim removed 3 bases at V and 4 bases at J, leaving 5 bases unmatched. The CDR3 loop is CASSGPGGGETQYF. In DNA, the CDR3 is TGTGCCAGCAGCGGGCCGGGAGGGGGAGAGACCCAGTACTTC.

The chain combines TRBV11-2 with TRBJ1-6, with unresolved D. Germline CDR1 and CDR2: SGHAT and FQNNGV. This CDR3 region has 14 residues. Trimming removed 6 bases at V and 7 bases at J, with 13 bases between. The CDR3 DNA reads TGTGCCAGCAGGCAAGCGGAATTCAATTCACCCCTCCACTTT. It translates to CASRQAEFNSPLHF.

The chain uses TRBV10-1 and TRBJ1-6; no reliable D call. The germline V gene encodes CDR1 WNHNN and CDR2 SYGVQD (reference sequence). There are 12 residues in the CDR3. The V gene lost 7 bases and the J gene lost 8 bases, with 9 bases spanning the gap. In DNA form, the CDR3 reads TGCGCCAGCAACGAAGCGGATTCACCCCTCCACTTT. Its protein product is CASNEADSPLHF.

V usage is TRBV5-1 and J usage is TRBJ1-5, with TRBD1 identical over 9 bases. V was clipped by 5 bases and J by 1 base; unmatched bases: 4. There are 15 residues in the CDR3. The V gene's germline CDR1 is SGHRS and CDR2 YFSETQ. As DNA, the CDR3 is TGCGCCAGCAGTTCCGGGACAGGGAGCAATCAGCCCCAGCATTTT. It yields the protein CASSSGTGSNQPQHF.

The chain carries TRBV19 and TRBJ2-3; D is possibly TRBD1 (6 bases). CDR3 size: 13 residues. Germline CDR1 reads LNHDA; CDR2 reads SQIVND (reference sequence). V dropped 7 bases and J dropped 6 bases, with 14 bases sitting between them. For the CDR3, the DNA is TGTGCCAGTACCCCCCCAGGGGTGGATACGCAGTATTTT. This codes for CASTPPGVDTQYF.

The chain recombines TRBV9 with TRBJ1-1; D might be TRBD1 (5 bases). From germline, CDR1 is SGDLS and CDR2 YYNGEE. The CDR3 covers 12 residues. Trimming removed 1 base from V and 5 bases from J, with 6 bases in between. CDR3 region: CASSVRGTEAFF. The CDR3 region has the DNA TGTGCCAGCAGCGTACGGGGGACTGAAGCTTTCTTT.

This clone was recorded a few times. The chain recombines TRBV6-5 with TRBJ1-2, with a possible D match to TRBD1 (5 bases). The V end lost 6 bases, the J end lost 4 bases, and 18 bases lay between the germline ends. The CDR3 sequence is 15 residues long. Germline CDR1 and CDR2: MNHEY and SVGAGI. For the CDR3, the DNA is TGTGCCAGCAGGACCTTAAGGGGCCCGGCCTATGGCTACACCTTC. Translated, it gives CASRTLRGPAYGYTF.

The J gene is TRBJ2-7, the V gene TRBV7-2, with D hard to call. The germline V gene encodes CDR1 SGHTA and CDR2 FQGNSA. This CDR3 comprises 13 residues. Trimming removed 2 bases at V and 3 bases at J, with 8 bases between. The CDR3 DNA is TGTGCCAGCAGCTTATCCCCCCTCTACGAGCAGTACTTC. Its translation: CASSLSPLYEQYF.

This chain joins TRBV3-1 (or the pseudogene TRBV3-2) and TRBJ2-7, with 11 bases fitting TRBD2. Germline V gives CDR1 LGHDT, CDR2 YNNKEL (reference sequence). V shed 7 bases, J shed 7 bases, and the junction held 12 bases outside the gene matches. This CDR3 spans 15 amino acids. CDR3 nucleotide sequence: TGTGCCAGCACGATAGCGGGAGGGCCCAAAGGTGAGCAGTACTTC. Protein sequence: CASTIAGGPKGEQYF.

Here the CDR3 DNA reads TGTGCCAGTAGTAGGGACACCCTTTCCTACGAGCAGTACGTC. This encodes CASSRDTLSYEQYV. This chain connects TRBV19 to TRBJ2-7, with D possibly TRBD1 on 6 matching bases. Trimming took off 4 bases at V and 1 base at J, with 11 bases between the two ends. Germline V lookup: CDR1 LNHDA, CDR2 SQIVND (reference sequence). The CDR3 is 14 residues long.

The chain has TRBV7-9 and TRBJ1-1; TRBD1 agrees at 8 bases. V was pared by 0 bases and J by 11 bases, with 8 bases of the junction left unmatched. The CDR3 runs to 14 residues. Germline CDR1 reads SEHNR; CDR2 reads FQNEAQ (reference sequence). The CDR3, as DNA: TGTGCCAGCAGCTTAGCCCAGGGGGCCCGGGTGGCTTTCTTT. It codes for CASSLAQGARVAFF. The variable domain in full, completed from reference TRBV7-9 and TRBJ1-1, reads DTGVSQNPRHKITKRGQNVTFRCDPISEHNRLYWYRQTLGQGPEFLTYFQNEAQLEKSRLLSDRFSAERPKGSFSTLEIQRTEQGDSAMYLCASSLAQGARVAFFGQGTRLTVV.

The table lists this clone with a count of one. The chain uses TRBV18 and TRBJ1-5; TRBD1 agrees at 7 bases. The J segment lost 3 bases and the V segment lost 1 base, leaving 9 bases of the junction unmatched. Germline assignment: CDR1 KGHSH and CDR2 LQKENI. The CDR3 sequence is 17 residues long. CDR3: CASSPLPSTGSNQPQHF. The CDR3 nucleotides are TGTGCCAGCTCACCACTTCCTTCGACAGGGTCCAATCAGCCCCAGCATTTT.

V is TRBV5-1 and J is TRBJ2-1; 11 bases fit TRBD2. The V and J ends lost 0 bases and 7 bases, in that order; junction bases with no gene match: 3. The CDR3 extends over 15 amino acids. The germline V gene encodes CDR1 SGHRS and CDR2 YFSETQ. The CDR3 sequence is CASSLAASGGNEQFF. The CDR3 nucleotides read TGCGCCAGCAGCTTGGCAGCTAGCGGGGGGAATGAGCAGTTCTTC.